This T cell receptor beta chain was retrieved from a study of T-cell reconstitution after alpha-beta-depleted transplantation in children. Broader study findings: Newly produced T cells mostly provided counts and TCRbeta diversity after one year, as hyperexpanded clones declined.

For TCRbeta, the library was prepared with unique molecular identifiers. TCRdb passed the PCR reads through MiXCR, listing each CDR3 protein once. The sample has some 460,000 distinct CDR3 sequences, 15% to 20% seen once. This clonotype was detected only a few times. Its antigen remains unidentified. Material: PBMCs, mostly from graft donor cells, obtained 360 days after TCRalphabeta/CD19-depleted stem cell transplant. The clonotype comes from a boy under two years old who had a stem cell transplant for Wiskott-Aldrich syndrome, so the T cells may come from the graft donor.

As DNA, the CDR3 is TGTGCCAGCAGCGTTGACAGGGGTTCCCTCTACAATGAGCAGTTCTTC. This translates into CASSVDRGSLYNEQFF. The V and J genes are TRBV14 and TRBJ2-1, with 8 nucleotides matching TRBD1. Germline V gene data show CDR1 as SGHDN and CDR2 as FVKESK. This CDR3 region has 16 residues. The junction had 9 bases not matched to a gene; V was cut back by 5 bases and J by 3 bases.